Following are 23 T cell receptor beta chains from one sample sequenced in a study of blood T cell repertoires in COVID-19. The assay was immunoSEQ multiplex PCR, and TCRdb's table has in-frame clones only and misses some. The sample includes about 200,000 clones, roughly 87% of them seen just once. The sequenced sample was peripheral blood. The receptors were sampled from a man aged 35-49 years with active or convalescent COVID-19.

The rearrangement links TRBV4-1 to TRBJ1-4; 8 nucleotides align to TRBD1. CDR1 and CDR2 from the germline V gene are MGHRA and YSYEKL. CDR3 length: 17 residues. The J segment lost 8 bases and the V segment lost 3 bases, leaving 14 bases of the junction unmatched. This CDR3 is CASSQLRGQGRGEKLFF. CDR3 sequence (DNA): TGCGCCAGCAGCCAGCTTCGTGGACAGGGACGGGGGGAAAAACTGTTTTTT.

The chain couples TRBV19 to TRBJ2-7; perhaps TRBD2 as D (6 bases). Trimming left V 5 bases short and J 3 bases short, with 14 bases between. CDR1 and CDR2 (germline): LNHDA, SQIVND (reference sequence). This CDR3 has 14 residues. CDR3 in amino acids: CASSPGGPHYEQYF. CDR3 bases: TGTGCCAGTAGTCCCGGGGGACCACACTACGAGCAGTACTTC.

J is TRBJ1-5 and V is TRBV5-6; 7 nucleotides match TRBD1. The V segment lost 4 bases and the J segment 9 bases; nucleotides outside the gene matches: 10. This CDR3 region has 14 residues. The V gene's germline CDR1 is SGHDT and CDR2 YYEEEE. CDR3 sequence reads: CASSPGTAILPQHF. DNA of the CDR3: TGTGCCAGCAGCCCCGGGACAGCTATCTTGCCCCAGCATTTT. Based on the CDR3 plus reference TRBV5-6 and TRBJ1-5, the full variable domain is DAGVTQSPTHLIKTRGQQVTLRCSPKSGHDTVSWYQQALGQGPQFIFQYYEEEERQRGNFPDRFSGHQFPNYSSELNVNALLLGDSALYLCASSPGTAILPQHFGDGTRLSIL.

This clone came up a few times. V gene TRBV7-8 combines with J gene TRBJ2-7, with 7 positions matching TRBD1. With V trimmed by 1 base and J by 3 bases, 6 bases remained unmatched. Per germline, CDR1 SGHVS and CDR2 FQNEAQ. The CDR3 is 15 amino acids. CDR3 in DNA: TGTGCCAGCAGCTTAGTAAAGGGGGCTGGCTACGAGCAGTACTTC. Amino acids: CASSLVKGAGYEQYF.

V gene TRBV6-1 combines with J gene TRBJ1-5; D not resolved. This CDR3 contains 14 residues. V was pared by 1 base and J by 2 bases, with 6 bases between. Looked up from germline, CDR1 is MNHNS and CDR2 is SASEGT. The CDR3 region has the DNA TGTGCCAGCAGTGAAGAACCGGGCAATCAGCCCCAGCATTTT. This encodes CASSEEPGNQPQHF.

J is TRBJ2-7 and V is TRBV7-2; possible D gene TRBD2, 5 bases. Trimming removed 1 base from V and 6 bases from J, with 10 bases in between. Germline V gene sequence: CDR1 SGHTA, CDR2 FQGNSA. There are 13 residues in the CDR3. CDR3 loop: CASSLETRGEQYF. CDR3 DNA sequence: TGTGCCAGCAGCTTAGAGACCCGGGGCGAGCAGTACTTC.

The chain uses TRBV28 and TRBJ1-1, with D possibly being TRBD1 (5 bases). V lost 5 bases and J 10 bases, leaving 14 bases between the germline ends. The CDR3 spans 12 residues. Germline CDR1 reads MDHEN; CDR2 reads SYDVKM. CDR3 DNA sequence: TGTGCCAGCAGTCCCCGGTGGGGGGGAGCTTTCTTT. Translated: CASSPRWGGAFF.

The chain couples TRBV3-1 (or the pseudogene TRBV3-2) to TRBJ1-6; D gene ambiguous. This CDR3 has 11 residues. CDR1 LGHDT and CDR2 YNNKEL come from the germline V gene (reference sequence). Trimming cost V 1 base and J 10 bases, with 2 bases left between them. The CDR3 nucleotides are TGTGCCAGCAGCCAAGCATCACCCCTCCACTTT. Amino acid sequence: CASSQASPLHF.

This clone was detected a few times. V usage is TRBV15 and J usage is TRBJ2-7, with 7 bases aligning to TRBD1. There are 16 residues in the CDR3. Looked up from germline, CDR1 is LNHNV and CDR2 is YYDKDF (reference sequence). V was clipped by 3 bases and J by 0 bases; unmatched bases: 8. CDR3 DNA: TGTGCCACCAGCAGGGACCGGGACAGCGGCTCCTACGAGCAGTACTTC. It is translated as CATSRDRDSGSYEQYF.

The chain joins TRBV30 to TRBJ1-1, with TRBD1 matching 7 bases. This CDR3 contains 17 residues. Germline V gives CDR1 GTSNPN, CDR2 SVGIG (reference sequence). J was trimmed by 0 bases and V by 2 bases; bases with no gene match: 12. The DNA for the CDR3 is TGTGCCTGGAGTTCCCCGACAGGGAGCACCATGAACACTGAAGCTTTCTTT. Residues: CAWSSPTGSTMNTEAFF.

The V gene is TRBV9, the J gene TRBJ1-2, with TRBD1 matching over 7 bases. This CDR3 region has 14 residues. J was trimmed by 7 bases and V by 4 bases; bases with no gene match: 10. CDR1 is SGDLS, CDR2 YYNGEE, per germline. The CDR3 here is CASSPRQGGPGYTF. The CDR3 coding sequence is TGTGCCAGCAGCCCCCGACAGGGAGGCCCTGGCTACACCTTC.

This CDR3 is CASSFLQGARTEAFF. The CDR3 DNA is TGTGCCAGCAGTTTTCTCCAGGGGGCGCGAACTGAAGCTTTCTTT. The genes are TRBV27 and TRBJ1-1; 8 nucleotides agree with TRBD1. CDR3 size: 15 residues. In germline, CDR1 is MNHEY, CDR2 SMNVEV (reference sequence). The ends lost 3 bases at V and 5 bases at J; junction bases unmatched: 8.

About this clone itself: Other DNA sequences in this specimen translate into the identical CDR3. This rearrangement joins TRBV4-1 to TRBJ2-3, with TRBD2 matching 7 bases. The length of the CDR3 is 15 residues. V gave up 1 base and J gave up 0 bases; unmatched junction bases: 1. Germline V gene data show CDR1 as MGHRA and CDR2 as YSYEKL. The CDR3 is CASSQAGGSTDTQYF. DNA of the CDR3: TGCGCCAGCAGCCAAGCGGGAGGAAGCACAGATACGCAGTATTTT.

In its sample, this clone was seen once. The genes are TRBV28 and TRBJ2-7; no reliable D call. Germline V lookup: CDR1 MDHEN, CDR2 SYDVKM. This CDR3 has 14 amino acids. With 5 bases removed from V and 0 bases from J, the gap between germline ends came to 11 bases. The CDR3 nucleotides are TGTGCCAGCAGTATACCCAGATTCTCCTACGAGCAGTACTTC. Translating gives CASSIPRFSYEQYF.

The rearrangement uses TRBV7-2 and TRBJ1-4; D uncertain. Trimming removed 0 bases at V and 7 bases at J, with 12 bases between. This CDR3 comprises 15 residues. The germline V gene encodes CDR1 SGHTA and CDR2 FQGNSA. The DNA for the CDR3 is TGTGCCAGCAGCTTAGCTCCGGCCGGGAGTGAAAAACTGTTTTTT. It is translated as CASSLAPAGSEKLFF.

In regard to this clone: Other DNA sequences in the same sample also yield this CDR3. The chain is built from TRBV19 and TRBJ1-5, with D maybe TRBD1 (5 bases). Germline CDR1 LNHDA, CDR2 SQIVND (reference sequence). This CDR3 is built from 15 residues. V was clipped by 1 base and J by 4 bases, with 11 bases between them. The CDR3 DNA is TGTGCCAGTAGTATAGGGGGGGTAGGGAATCAGCCCCAGCATTTT. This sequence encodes CASSIGGVGNQPQHF.

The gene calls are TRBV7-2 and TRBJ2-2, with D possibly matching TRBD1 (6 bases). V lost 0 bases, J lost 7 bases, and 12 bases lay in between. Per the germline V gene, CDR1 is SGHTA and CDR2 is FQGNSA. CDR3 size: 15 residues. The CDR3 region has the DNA TGTGCCAGCAGCTTAGCAGCAGGGGATGTCGGGGAGCTGTTTTTT. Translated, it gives CASSLAAGDVGELFF.

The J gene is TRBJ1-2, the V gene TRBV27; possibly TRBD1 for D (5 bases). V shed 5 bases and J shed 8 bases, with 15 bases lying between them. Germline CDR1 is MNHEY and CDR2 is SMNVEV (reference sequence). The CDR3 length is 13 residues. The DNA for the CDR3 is TGTGCCAGCAGTCTCCTGGGGGGGTGGGGCTACACCTTC. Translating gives CASSLLGGWGYTF.

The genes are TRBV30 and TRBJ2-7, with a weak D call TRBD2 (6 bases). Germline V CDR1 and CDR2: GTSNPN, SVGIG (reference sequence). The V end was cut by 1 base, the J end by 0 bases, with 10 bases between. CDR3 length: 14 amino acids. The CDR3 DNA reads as TGTGCCTGGAGTGACGTGGGGGGCTCCTACGAGCAGTACTTC. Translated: CAWSDVGGSYEQYF.

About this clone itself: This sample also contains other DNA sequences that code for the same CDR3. As DNA, the CDR3 is TGTGCCAGCTCACCAGGGCAGGGGGGAGAAAAACTGTTTTTT. Amino acid sequence: CASSPGQGGEKLFF. The rearrangement uses TRBV18 and TRBJ1-4; 7 nucleotides line up with TRBD1. Germline V gene lookup returns CDR1 KGHSH and CDR2 LQKENI. The CDR3 extends over 14 amino acids. Germline trimming cut 2 bases from V and 8 bases from J; bases unmatched to any gene: 5.

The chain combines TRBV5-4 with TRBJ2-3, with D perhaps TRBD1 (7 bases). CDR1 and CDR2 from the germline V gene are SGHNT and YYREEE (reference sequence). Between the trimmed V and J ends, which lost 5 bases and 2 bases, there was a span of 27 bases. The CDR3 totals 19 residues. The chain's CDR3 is CASSSYQTPRGVPTDTQYF. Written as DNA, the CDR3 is TGTGCCAGCAGTTCATACCAGACCCCCAGGGGGGTTCCCACAGATACGCAGTATTTT. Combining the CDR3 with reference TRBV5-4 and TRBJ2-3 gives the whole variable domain ETGVTQSPTHLIKTRGQQVTLRCSSQSGHNTVSWYQQALGQGPQFIFQYYREEENGRGNFPPRFSGLQFPNYSSELNVNALELDDSALYLCASSSYQTPRGVPTDTQYFGPGTRLTVL.

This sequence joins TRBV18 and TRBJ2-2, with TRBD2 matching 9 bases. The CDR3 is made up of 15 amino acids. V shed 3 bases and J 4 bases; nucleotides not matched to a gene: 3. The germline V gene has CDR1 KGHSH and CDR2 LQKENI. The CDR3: CASSPSGRFTGELFF. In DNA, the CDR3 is TGTGCCAGCTCACCTAGCGGGAGATTCACCGGGGAGCTGTTTTTT. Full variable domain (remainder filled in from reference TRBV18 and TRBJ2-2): NAGVMQNPRHLVRRRGQEARLRCSPMKGHSHVYWYRQLPEEGLKFMVYLQKENIIDESGMPKERFSAEFPKEGPSILRIQQVVRGDSAAYFCASSPSGRFTGELFFGEGSRLTVL.

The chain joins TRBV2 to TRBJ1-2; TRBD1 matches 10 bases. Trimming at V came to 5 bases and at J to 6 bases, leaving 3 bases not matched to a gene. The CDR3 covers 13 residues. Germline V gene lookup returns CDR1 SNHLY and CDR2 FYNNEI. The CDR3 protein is CASSRDRGDGYTF. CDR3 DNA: TGTGCCAGCAGTCGGGACAGGGGAGATGGCTACACCTTC.